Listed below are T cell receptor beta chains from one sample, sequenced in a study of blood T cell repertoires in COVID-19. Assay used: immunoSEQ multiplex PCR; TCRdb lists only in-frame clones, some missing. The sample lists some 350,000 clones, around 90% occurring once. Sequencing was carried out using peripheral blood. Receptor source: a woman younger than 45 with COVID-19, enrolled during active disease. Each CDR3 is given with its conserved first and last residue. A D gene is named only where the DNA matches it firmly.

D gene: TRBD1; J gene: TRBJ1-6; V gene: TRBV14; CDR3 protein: CASSRFLVRGQGGFAYNSPLHF
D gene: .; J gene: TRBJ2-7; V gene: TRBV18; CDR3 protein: CASSPTEDSSHEQYF
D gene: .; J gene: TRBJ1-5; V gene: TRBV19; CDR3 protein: CASSIHDRDQPQHF
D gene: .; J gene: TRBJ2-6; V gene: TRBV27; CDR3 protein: CASSLTVGSGANVLTF
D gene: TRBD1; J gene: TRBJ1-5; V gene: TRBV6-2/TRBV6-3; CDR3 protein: CASSTPLGQVGRNQPQHF
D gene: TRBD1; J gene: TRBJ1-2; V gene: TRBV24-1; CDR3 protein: CATPGQGAVGYTF
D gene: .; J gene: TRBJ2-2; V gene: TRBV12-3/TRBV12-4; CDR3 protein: CASSINTGELFF
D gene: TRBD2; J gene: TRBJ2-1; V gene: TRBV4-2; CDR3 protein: CASSQDLIGGGTEQFF
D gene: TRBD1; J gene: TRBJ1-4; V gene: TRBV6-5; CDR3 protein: CASSSTGDGEKLFF
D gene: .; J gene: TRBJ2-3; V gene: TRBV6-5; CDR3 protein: CASSLQGGRDTQYF
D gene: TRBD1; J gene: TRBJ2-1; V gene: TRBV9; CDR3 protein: CASSPGGSTGLDEQFF
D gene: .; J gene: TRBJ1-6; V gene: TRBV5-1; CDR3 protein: CASSFQGANSPLHF
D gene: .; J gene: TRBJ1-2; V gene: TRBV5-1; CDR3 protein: CASSWRSFYYGYTF
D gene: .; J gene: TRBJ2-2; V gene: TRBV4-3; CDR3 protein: CASRLTGSGELFF
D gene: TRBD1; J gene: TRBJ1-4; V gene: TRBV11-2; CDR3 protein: CASSYRQGAGDEKLFF
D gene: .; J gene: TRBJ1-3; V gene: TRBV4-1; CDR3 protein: CASSQAAPGLSRGNTIYF
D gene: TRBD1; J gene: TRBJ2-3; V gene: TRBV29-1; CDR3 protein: CSVEGTGSDTQYF
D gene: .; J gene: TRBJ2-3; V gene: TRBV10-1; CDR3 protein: CASSESIEADTQYF
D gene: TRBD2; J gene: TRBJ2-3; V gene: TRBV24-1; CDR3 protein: CATSPHGLAGGPGTDTQYF
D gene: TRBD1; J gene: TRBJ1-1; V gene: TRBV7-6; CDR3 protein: CASSLAWTGGAMNTEAFF
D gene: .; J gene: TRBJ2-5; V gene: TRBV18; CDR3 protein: CASSPRDQETQYF
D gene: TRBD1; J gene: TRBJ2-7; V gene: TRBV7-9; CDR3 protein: CASSSTGGKALRGYEQYF
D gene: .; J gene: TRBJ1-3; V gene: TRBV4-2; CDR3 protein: CASSRRTGLSGNTIYF
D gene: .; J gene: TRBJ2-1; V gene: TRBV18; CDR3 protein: CASSPRTNEQFF
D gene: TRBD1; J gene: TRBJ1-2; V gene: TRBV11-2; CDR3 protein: CASSLKGQGVFNYGYTF
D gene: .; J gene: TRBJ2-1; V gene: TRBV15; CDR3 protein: CATSRDRDWGGDEQFF
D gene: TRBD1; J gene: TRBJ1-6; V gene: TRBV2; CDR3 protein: CASSDQGQYNSPLHF
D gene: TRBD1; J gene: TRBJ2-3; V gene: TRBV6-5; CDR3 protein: CASSRGQGLTDTQYF